Listed here are 31 T cell receptor beta chains from one sample, sequenced in a study of cytomegalovirus exposure and HLA in healthy donors. The table came from immunoSEQ multiplex PCR; TCRdb's copy has only in-frame clones and leaves some out. The profile shows some 100,000 clones, 75% to 90% of them singletons. Sequenced input: PBMCs. The origin of the receptors is a man younger than 35 in good health and CMV-seropositive.

The chain couples TRBV5-8 to TRBJ2-1; D is possibly TRBD1 (6 bases). Trimming pared 5 bases from V and 4 bases from J, leaving 16 bases between. Germline CDR1 and CDR2: SGHTS and YDEGEE. The CDR3 loop spans 15 amino acids. The CDR3 region is CASSLPRDMYNEQFF. The CDR3, as DNA: TGTGCCAGCAGTCTACCCCGGGACATGTACAATGAGCAGTTCTTC.

The rearrangement uses TRBV19 and TRBJ1-1; D gene unclear. Germline values: CDR1 LNHDA, CDR2 SQIVND (reference sequence). The CDR3 runs 12 residues. V was cut by 7 bases and J by 5 bases, with 11 bases left in between. This CDR3 reads CASIERSTEAFF. The CDR3 coding sequence is TGTGCCAGTATAGAAAGGAGTACTGAAGCTTTCTTT.

The CDR3 region has the DNA TGTGCCAGCAGCTTCAGGACTAGCATGGCCGGGGAGCTGTTTTTT. Amino acid sequence: CASSFRTSMAGELFF. J is TRBJ2-2 and V is TRBV7-9; 8 bases map to TRBD2. This CDR3 comprises 15 residues. Germline-derived CDR1 and CDR2 are SEHNR and FQNEAQ (reference sequence). With 3 bases clipped from V and 6 bases from J, the junction kept 6 bases outside the gene matches.

This clone was counted a single time. The V gene is TRBV18, the J gene TRBJ2-2; no definite D call. This CDR3 comprises 11 residues. Germline V CDR1 and CDR2: KGHSH, LQKENI. V dropped 7 bases and J dropped 6 bases, with 6 bases sitting between them. The CDR3 DNA reads TGTGCCAGCTGTGGGCCCGGGGAGCTGTTTTTT. Its translation is CASCGPGELFF.

The chain joins TRBV21-1 to TRBJ2-7; whether TRBD2, the table's D call, matches the DNA was not checked. TRBV21-1 is reported as a pseudogene. The CDR3 runs to 12 residues. The CDR3 sequence is CASSRGNYEQYF. The CDR3 region has the DNA TGTGCCAGCAGCAGAGGTAACTACGAGCAGTACTTC.

This clone was counted once. The V gene is TRBV6-1, the J gene TRBJ2-7; 11 bases line up with TRBD2. After removal of 0 bases from V and 2 bases from J, the junction contained 0 bases not matched to a gene. Germline V gene sequence: CDR1 MNHNS, CDR2 SASEGT. The CDR3 contains 15 residues. CDR3 loop: CASSEASGGAYEQYF. The CDR3 DNA follows: TGTGCCAGCAGTGAAGCTAGCGGGGGGGCCTACGAGCAGTACTTC.

The gene calls are TRBV27 and TRBJ1-5; 9 bases are a match to TRBD1. V lost 4 bases and J lost 3; bases outside the gene matches: 1. Per germline, CDR1 MNHEY and CDR2 SMNVEV (reference sequence). CDR3 length: 14 amino acids. The CDR3: CASSWTGANQPQHF. In DNA, the CDR3 is TGTGCCAGCAGTTGGACAGGGGCCAATCAGCCCCAGCATTTT.

This clone occurred once. For the CDR3, the DNA is TGTGCCAGCTCACCACCGGACAGGAGGAACACTGAAGCTTTCTTT. This encodes CASSPPDRRNTEAFF. The chain combines TRBV18 with TRBJ1-1; TRBD1 aligns across 7 bases. The CDR3 consists of 15 residues. V lost 0 bases to trimming and J lost 1 base; unmatched junction nucleotides: 2. Germline CDR1 reads KGHSH; CDR2 reads LQKENI.

This chain connects TRBV7-9 to TRBJ2-2, with 9 bases identical to TRBD1. The CDR3 extends over 17 amino acids. Trimming removed 5 bases from V and 1 base from J; junction bases left unmatched: 8. Per the germline V gene, CDR1 is SEHNR and CDR2 is FQNEAQ (reference sequence). In nucleotides, the CDR3 is TGTGCCAGCAGCCCCCCACAGGGGGCCCTGAACACCGGGGAGCTGTTTTTT. This sequence encodes CASSPPQGALNTGELFF.

The rearrangement links TRBV10-3 to TRBJ1-2; possibly TRBD1 for D (6 bases). V was shortened by 3 bases and J by 2 bases, with 19 bases between the two germline ends. The germline gives CDR1 ENHRY, CDR2 SYGVKD. This CDR3 comprises 17 residues. For the CDR3, the DNA is TGTGCCATCAGTGACTATGGAAGGGGGGGAGGGAACTATGGCTACACCTTC. Translated, it gives CAISDYGRGGGNYGYTF.

A remark on this clone: Different DNA sequences within this sample yield the same CDR3. The rearrangement links TRBV6-6 to TRBJ2-1; 9 positions match TRBD2. CDR1 is MNHNY, CDR2 SVGAGI, per germline (reference sequence). This CDR3 comprises 15 residues. The V gene end was trimmed by 0 bases and the J gene end by 4 bases; junction bases not matched to a gene: 1. CDR3 loop: CASSYSSGGYNEQFF. The CDR3, as DNA: TGTGCCAGCAGTTACTCCAGCGGGGGGTACAATGAGCAGTTCTTC.

The chain is built from TRBV4-2 and TRBJ1-2; D is perhaps TRBD1 (5 bases). The V gene's germline CDR1 is LGHNA and CDR2 YNFKEQ. This CDR3 has 17 amino acids. Trimming cost V 0 bases and J 8 bases, with 22 bases left between them. The CDR3 here is CASSQEMRRTIGGGYTF. The CDR3 DNA sequence: TGTGCCAGCAGCCAAGAAATGCGCAGGACAATCGGAGGGGGCTACACCTTC.

The CDR3 region has the DNA TGTGCCAGCAGCCCCCTCGGGACAGCCAACACTGAAGCTTTCTTT. It codes for CASSPLGTANTEAFF. This chain connects TRBV13 to TRBJ1-1; 7 nucleotides match TRBD1. The V gene's germline CDR1 is PRHDT and CDR2 FYEKMQ (reference sequence). This CDR3 region has 15 residues. With V trimmed by 5 bases and J by 2 bases, 8 bases remained unmatched. The whole variable domain, filled in from reference TRBV13 and TRBJ1-1, reads AAGVIQSPRHLIKEKRETATLKCYPIPRHDTVYWYQQGPGQDPQFLISFYEKMQSDKGSIPDRFSAQQFSDYHSELNMSSLELGDSALYFCASSPLGTANTEAFFGQGTRLTVV.

The V call is TRBV7-9, the J call TRBJ1-2; no clear D gene. The V gene's germline CDR1 is SEHNR and CDR2 FQNEAQ (reference sequence). The ends were cut back, 1 base at V and 7 bases at J, with 19 bases in the middle. The CDR3 has 16 residues. The CDR3 protein is CASSLGSNLLKSGYTF. DNA of the CDR3: TGTGCCAGCAGCTTAGGATCGAACCTGTTAAAGAGTGGCTACACCTTC.

This clone was observed a single time. The chain uses TRBV19 and TRBJ1-2, with 9 nucleotides matching TRBD1. From germline, CDR1 is LNHDA and CDR2 SQIVND (reference sequence). Trimming took 4 bases from V and 3 from J; bases not matched to a gene: 6. This CDR3 region has 15 residues. The CDR3 bases are TGTGCCAGTAGTACCGGGGGACAGGGCTACTATGGCTACACCTTC. Translation gives CASSTGGQGYYGYTF.

This chain links TRBV2 with TRBJ2-1; 7 nucleotides match TRBD1. The CDR3 has 14 residues. The germline gives CDR1 SNHLY, CDR2 FYNNEI. Trimming removed 6 bases from V and 9 bases from J; junction bases left unmatched: 11. CDR3 sequence reads: CASRKGQGGTEQFF. CDR3 coding DNA: TGTGCCAGCAGGAAGGGCCAAGGGGGCACTGAGCAGTTCTTC.

V gene TRBV9 combines with J gene TRBJ2-5, with D unclear. V was trimmed by 4 bases and J by 2 bases, leaving 12 bases between them. Germline values: CDR1 SGDLS, CDR2 YYNGEE. CDR3 length: 14 residues. CDR3 residues: CASSTSWAQETQYF. The CDR3 DNA reads TGTGCCAGCAGCACGAGTTGGGCTCAAGAGACCCAGTACTTC. Using reference TRBV9 and TRBJ2-5 for the parts outside the CDR3, the full variable domain is DSGVTQTPKHLITATGQRVTLRCSPRSGDLSVYWYQQSLDQGLQFLIQYYNGEERAKGNILERFSAQQFPDLHSELNLSSLELGDSALYFCASSTSWAQETQYFGPGTRLLVL.

This clone appeared once. V gene TRBV2 combines with J gene TRBJ1-5; a weak D match, TRBD1 (6 bases). CDR3 size: 15 residues. V was shortened by 6 bases and J by 0 bases, with 12 bases between the two germline ends. Germline values: CDR1 SNHLY, CDR2 FYNNEI. Here the CDR3 DNA reads TGTGCCAGCAGGGGGGACAAATATAGCAATCAGCCCCAGCATTTT. It translates to CASRGDKYSNQPQHF. The full variable domain, rest sourced from reference TRBV2 and TRBJ1-5, is EPEVTQTPSHQVTQMGQEVILRCVPISNHLYFYWYRQILGQKVEFLVSFYNNEISEKSEIFDDQFSVERPDGSNFTLKIRSTKLEDSAMYFCASRGDKYSNQPQHFGDGTRLSIL.

The chain uses TRBV7-8 and TRBJ1-3; D might be TRBD1 (6 bases). Germline CDR1 and CDR2: SGHVS and FQNEAQ. The germline V and J ends were trimmed by 5 bases and 1 base, with 9 bases remaining between them. The CDR3 spans 14 residues. The CDR3 is CASSQGLSGNTIYF. CDR3 DNA sequence: TGTGCCAGCAGCCAGGGGTTATCTGGAAACACCATATATTTT.

This clone appeared a single time. This chain uses TRBV6-1 with TRBJ2-7; unclear D gene. V shed 5 bases and J shed 3 bases, with 11 bases lying between them. From germline, CDR1 is MNHNS and CDR2 SASEGT. CDR3 size: 13 residues. CDR3 bases: TGTGCCAGCAGTTTAGAGCCATACTACGAGCAGTACTTC. Translation gives CASSLEPYYEQYF.

The rearrangement uses TRBV18 and TRBJ2-1; the match to TRBD1 covers 7 bases. V lost 4 bases to trimming and J lost 1 base; unmatched junction nucleotides: 4. The CDR3 is 15 amino acids. Germline loops: CDR1 KGHSH, CDR2 LQKENI. The DNA for the CDR3 is TGTGCCAGCTCACTGTCGACAGGGTCCTACAATGAGCAGTTCTTC. This translates into CASSLSTGSYNEQFF.

This sequence joins TRBV5-1 and TRBJ1-2; the match to TRBD1 covers 11 bases. V gave up 2 bases and J gave up 7 bases; unmatched junction bases: 7. Germline loops: CDR1 SGHRS, CDR2 YFSETQ. This CDR3 contains 15 residues. CDR3 DNA: TGCGCCAGCAGCTTCTCGGGACAGGGGGATGGTGGCTACACCTTC. Translation: CASSFSGQGDGGYTF.

V is TRBV7-9 and J is TRBJ1-4, with D uncertain. V shed 1 base and J shed 7 bases, with 10 bases lying between them. Germline CDR1 and CDR2: SEHNR and FQNEAQ (reference sequence). CDR3 length: 14 residues. CDR3 in amino acids: CASSLVTGIEKLFF. CDR3 nucleotide sequence: TGTGCCAGCAGCTTAGTTACGGGGATTGAAAAACTGTTTTTT.

The V gene is TRBV20-1, the J gene TRBJ1-2; no firm D call. The CDR3 length is 11 residues. V lost 6 bases and J 5 bases, leaving 10 bases between the germline ends. Germline V gives CDR1 DFQATT, CDR2 SNEGSKA (reference sequence). In DNA, the CDR3 is TGCAGTGCGGCGGTGGGTTATGGCTACACCTTC. This translates into CSAAVGYGYTF.

This clone has only one observation. This rearrangement joins TRBV10-3 to TRBJ2-7; TRBD1 agrees at 9 bases. The CDR3 is 13 residues long. The germline gives CDR1 ENHRY, CDR2 SYGVKD. J gave up 7 bases and V 11 bases, and 12 bases lay outside the gene matches. CDR3 amino acids: CAGGGQGLGEQYF. CDR3 sequence (DNA): TGTGCCGGCGGGGGACAGGGCCTGGGAGAGCAGTACTTC.

This clone is a singleton in its sample. CDR3 residues: CASSDGLAGGPRNEQFF. The DNA for the CDR3 is TGTGCCAGCAGCGACGGACTAGCGGGGGGGCCGAGGAATGAGCAGTTCTTC. This chain connects TRBV7-8 to TRBJ2-1; 15 bases align to TRBD2. CDR1 is SGHVS and CDR2 is FQNEAQ in the germline V gene. The CDR3 runs 17 residues. V lost 5 bases to trimming and J lost 7 bases; unmatched junction nucleotides: 9.

On this clone: The same CDR3 arises from other DNA sequences in this sample as well. V usage is TRBV7-2 and J usage is TRBJ2-3; D call uncertain. The CDR3 length is 12 residues. CDR1 SGHTA and CDR2 FQGNSA come from the germline V gene. V was shortened by 4 bases and J by 2 bases, with 4 bases between the two germline ends. CDR3 coding DNA: TGTGCCAGCAGCTCTTCCACAGATACGCAGTATTTT. Encoded protein: CASSSSTDTQYF.

The chain links TRBV5-6 to TRBJ2-5; possible D gene TRBD1, 5 bases. V lost 0 bases, J lost 5 bases, and 11 bases lay in between. The CDR3 loop spans 14 amino acids. Looked up from germline, CDR1 is SGHDT and CDR2 is YYEEEE. CDR3 sequence reads: CASSLDGAGETQYF. The CDR3, as DNA: TGTGCCAGCAGCTTGGATGGGGCAGGGGAGACCCAGTACTTC.

This clone was observed once. The chain links TRBV18 to TRBJ1-4; D not resolved. The CDR3 is 15 residues long. The germline V gene encodes CDR1 KGHSH and CDR2 LQKENI. Deletions cut 4 bases from V and 6 bases from J, with 15 bases between. The CDR3 reads CASSRGSGIDEKLFF. CDR3 DNA: TGTGCCAGCTCACGAGGTTCGGGAATAGATGAAAAACTGTTTTTT.

CDR3 sequence (DNA): TGTGCCAGTTCGACAGGGGGTACTGAAGCTTTCTTT. Translation gives CASSTGGTEAFF. The V gene is TRBV27, the J gene TRBJ1-1; TRBD1 aligns across 9 bases. CDR1 is MNHEY and CDR2 is SMNVEV in the germline V gene (reference sequence). This CDR3 contains 12 residues. V lost 9 bases and J lost 5; bases outside the gene matches: 4.

This clone has only a few counts. The V gene is TRBV7-2, the J gene TRBJ1-2, with 8 bases aligning to TRBD1. V lost 1 base, J lost 2 bases, and 9 bases stayed unmatched. The CDR3 spans 17 residues. Germline V gives CDR1 SGHTA, CDR2 FQGNSA. The CDR3 nucleotides read TGTGCCAGCAGCTTAGTATCGACAGGGGCGTCCAACTATGGCTACACCTTC. Its protein is CASSLVSTGASNYGYTF.